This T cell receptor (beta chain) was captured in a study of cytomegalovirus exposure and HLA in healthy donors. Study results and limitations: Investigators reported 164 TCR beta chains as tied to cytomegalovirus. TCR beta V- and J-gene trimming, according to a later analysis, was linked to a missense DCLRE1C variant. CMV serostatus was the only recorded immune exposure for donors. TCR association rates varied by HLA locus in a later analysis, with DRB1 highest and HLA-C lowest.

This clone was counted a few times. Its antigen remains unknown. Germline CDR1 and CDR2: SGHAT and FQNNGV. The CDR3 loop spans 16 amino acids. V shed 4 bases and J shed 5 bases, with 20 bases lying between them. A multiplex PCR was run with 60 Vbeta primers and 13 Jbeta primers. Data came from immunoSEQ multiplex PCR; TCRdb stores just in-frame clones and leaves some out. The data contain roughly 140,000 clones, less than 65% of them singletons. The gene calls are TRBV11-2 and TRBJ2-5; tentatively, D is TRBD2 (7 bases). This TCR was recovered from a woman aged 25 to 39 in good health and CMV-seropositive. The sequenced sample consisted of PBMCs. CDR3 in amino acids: CASSSPGRGPRETQYF. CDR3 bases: TGTGCCAGCAGCTCCCCCGGGCGGGGGCCCCGGGAGACCCAGTACTTC.